This is a list of T cell receptor beta chains from one sample in a study of T cell responses to AZD1222 COVID-19 vaccine. Using immunoSEQ multiplex PCR, the repertoire was profiled, and TCRdb retains in-frame clones only, with some absent. The sample records under 200,000 clones, roughly 89% being singletons. Sequencing was performed on peripheral blood, taken on day 0 of AZD1222 vaccination. The receptors originated from an adult in good health. The CDR3 runs from the conserved cysteine through the conserved F or W. D genes are given only for firm matches. The size field is filled for only some rows; it gives once, few, many or a size class.

16	.	TRBV27	.	TRBJ1-6	TGTGCCAGCAGTTCTCAGGGATGGGGGTATAATTCACCCCTCCACTTT	CASSSQGWGYNSPLHF
14	.	TRBV2	.	TRBJ2-7	TGTGCCAGCGTACAGGGTCCCGGCTCCTACGAGCAGTACTTC	CASVQGPGSYEQYF
16	TRBD2	TRBV3-1/TRBV3-2	.	TRBJ2-1	TGTGCCAGCAGCCGACTAGCGGGAGGGCCTGAGGGCGAGCAGTTCTTC	CASSRLAGGPEGEQFF
16	.	TRBV4-3	.	TRBJ1-6	TGCGCCAGCAGCCAAGCCCCGGGGGGAGGCAATTCACCCCTCCACTTT	CASSQAPGGGNSPLHF
13	TRBD1	TRBV27	.	TRBJ1-1	TGTGCCAGCACCCGACAGGGGAGCACTGAAGCTTTCTTT	CASTRQGSTEAFF
17	.	TRBV7-9	.	TRBJ1-5	TGTGCCAGCAGCCTCGGACACCAGATTAATAGCAATCAGCCCCAGCATTTT	CASSLGHQINSNQPQHF
14	.	TRBV7-9	.	TRBJ2-1	TGTGCCAGCAGCTTAGCGGACCTCTACAATGAGCAGTTCTTC	CASSLADLYNEQFF
16	.	TRBV21-1	.	TRBJ2-3	TGTGCCAGCAGCAAACGGACTAGCGGGAGTGGGGATACGCAGTATTTT	CASSKRTSGSGDTQYF
16	.	TRBV7-9	.	TRBJ1-1	TGTGCCAGCAGCTTCCCACATGACCCGGCGGGCACTGAAGCTTTCTTT	CASSFPHDPAGTEAFF
15	TRBD2	TRBV18	.	TRBJ2-7	TGTGCCAGCTCACCGTATACTAGCGGGAGGTACGAGCAGTACTTC	CASSPYTSGRYEQYF
15	TRBD2	TRBV7-9	.	TRBJ2-1	TGTGCCAGCAGGTTAGCGGGGGGAGAATACAATGAGCAGTTCTTC	CASRLAGGEYNEQFF
16	.	TRBV4-1	.	TRBJ1-4	TGCGCCAGCAGCCAAGATCCGGGGGGTGCTAATGAAAAACTGTTTTTT	CASSQDPGGANEKLFF
17	.	TRBV9	.	TRBJ2-1	TGTGCCAGCAGCCGTAGGGGGGCGGGAGAGCTCTACAATGAGCAGTTCTTC	CASSRRGAGELYNEQFF
16	.	TRBV6-2/TRBV6-3	few	TRBJ1-2	TGTGCCAGCAGCCCCCTCTACAGGGAAGAGGAAGTCGGCTACACCTTC	CASSPLYREEEVGYTF
16	TRBD2	TRBV9	.	TRBJ2-1	TGTGCCAGCAGCGCCCCCGGGACTAGCGGGAGCAATGAGCAGTTCTTC	CASSAPGTSGSNEQFF
13	.	TRBV19	.	TRBJ1-1	TGTGCCAGTACCCAGAGAGAGAACACTGAAGCTTTCTTT	CASTQRENTEAFF
17	.	TRBV2	.	TRBJ1-2	TGTGCCAGCGGGACCCTGCACGGGGACACAGCTAACTATGGCTACACCTTC	CASGTLHGDTANYGYTF
14	TRBD1	TRBV5-1	.	TRBJ1-1	TGCGCCAGCAGCGTGACAGGGGGAGACACTGAAGCTTTCTTT	CASSVTGGDTEAFF
13	.	TRBV12-3/TRBV12-4	.	TRBJ1-3	TGTGCCAGCAGTTTCCCTGGGCGAAACACCATATATTTT	CASSFPGRNTIYF
13	.	TRBV6-2/TRBV6-3	.	TRBJ2-7	TGTGCCAGCAGTTATTCAGGGTCGTCCGAGCAGTACTTC	CASSYSGSSEQYF
16	.	TRBV11-2	.	TRBJ2-3	TGTGCCAGCAGCTTAAGCCCTAGCCCACTTGGCCTTACGCAGTATTTT	CASSLSPSPLGLTQYF
15	.	TRBV7-9	.	TRBJ2-1	TGTGCCAGCAGCTTACCCGGGAGGGGGCCGAATGAGCAGTTCTTC	CASSLPGRGPNEQFF
13	.	TRBV27	.	TRBJ1-1	TGTGCCAGCAGCCTTCAGGGATCTAATGAAGCTTTCTTT	CASSLQGSNEAFF
15	TRBD2	TRBV6-5	.	TRBJ2-3	TGTGCCAGCAGACGAGCGGGAGGGAGCACAGATACGCAGTATTTT	CASRRAGGSTDTQYF